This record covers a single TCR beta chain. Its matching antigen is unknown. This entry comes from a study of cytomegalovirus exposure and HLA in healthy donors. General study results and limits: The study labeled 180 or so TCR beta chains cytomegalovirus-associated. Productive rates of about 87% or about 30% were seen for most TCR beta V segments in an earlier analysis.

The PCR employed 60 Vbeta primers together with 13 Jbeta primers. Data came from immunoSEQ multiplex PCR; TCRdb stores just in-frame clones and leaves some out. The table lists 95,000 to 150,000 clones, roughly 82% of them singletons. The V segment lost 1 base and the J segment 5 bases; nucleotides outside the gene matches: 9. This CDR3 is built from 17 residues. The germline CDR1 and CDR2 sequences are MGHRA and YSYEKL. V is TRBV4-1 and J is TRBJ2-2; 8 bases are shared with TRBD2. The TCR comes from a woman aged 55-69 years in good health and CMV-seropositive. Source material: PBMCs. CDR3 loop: CASSQGETGGPTGELFF. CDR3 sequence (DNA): TGCGCCAGCAGCCAAGGGGAAACGGGAGGGCCGACCGGGGAGCTGTTTTTT.